These 16 T cell receptor beta chains share one sample of origin, sequenced in a study of T cells expressing NK-cell markers. For each CDR3 protein, TCRdb gives one entry from its re-call of the 5' RACE reads, without DNA. The specimen's table records approximately 550,000 distinct CDR3 sequences. Sequencing used blood T cells: a sorted CD56 or NKG2C T cell subset, CD4+ or CD8+ T cells, or bulk PBMC T cells (not recorded which). The receptors were gathered from a man between 18 and 29 years old in good health.

The chain combines TRBV11-2 with TRBJ1-2; there is no DNA to check the TCRdb D call of TRBD1. The CDR3 has 14 amino acids. Germline CDR1 is SGHAT and CDR2 is FQNNGV. CDR3 loop: CASSGAGTVYGYTF.

The chain is built from TRBV11-2 and TRBJ2-5; TCRdb reports TRBD1, a call that lacks DNA to check it against. Germline loops: CDR1 SGHAT, CDR2 FQNNGV. This CDR3 is 14 amino acids long. This CDR3 is CASSTRPPNTTQYF. The full variable domain, rest sourced from reference TRBV11-2 and TRBJ2-5, is EAGVAQSPRYKIIEKRQSVAFWCNPISGHATLYWYQQILGQGPKLLIQFQNNGVVDDSQLPKDRFSAERLKGVDSTLKIQPAKLEDSAVYLCASSTRPPNTTQYFGPGTRLLVL.

The chain joins TRBV5-5 to TRBJ2-3; TCRdb returns TRBD2, unconfirmable since there is no DNA. There are 16 residues in the CDR3. Germline CDR1 reads SGHKS; CDR2 reads YYEKEE (reference sequence). The CDR3 region is CASSSGGLAGEGTQYF.

The chain employs TRBV5-1 and TRBJ2-2; lacking DNA, the TRBD1 call made by TCRdb goes unchecked. CDR1 is SGHRS, CDR2 YFSETQ, per germline. The CDR3 has 16 amino acids. The CDR3 is CASSLDLDSALGELFF. Looking up the rest from reference TRBV5-1 and TRBJ2-2 gives the full variable domain: KAGVTQTPRYLIKTRGQQVTLSCSPISGHRSVSWYQQTPGQGLQFLFEYFSETQRNKGNFPGRFSGRQFSNSRSEMNVSTLELGDSALYLCASSLDLDSALGELFFGEGSRLTVL.

The chain joins TRBV4-3 to TRBJ2-1. The CDR3 totals 15 residues. Germline-derived CDR1 and CDR2 are LGHNA and YSLEER. CDR3 protein: CASSQDLSGYNEQFF.

The chain is built from TRBV10-3 and TRBJ2-7; TCRdb proposes TRBD1, but this gene call is untestable without DNA. The CDR3 is 13 amino acids. The germline CDR1 and CDR2 sequences are ENHRY and SYGVKD. The CDR3 sequence: CAISPGQGPEQYF.

The rearrangement joins TRBV12-3 or TRBV12-4 to TRBJ2-2; TCRdb designates TRBD2, a call that cannot be tested without DNA. The CDR3 consists of 17 residues. CDR3 sequence reads: CASSRGSGLAVGGELFF.

The rearrangement uses TRBV5-1 and TRBJ1-1. This CDR3 is built from 14 residues. Germline lookup yields CDR1 SGHRS and CDR2 YFSETQ. This CDR3 is CASSRAITDTEAFF.

CDR3 residues: CASSRPNLREQYF. The chain is built from TRBV5-4 and TRBJ2-7. Per the germline V gene, CDR1 is SGHNT and CDR2 is YYREEE (reference sequence). This CDR3 is 13 amino acids long.

The chain recombines TRBV12-3 or TRBV12-4 with TRBJ1-3. This CDR3 region has 15 residues. The CDR3 region is CASRFRGESGNTIYF.

The rearrangement links TRBV27 to TRBJ1-1; as DNA is missing, the TRBD1 call by TCRdb cannot be tested. CDR3 size: 15 residues. Germline V gene data show CDR1 as MNHEY and CDR2 as SMNVEV (reference sequence). The CDR3 region is CASRGQGIDKTEAFF.

The chain uses TRBV29-1 and TRBJ2-7; without DNA, the TCRdb call of TRBD2 cannot be checked. The CDR3 covers 19 residues. The germline gives CDR1 SQVTM, CDR2 ANQGSEA. CDR3 residues: CSPIQGTSGCTNYSYEQYF.

The CDR3 loop is CASSYALGTAYEQYF. The J gene is TRBJ2-7, the V gene TRBV27. Germline-derived CDR1 and CDR2 are MNHEY and SMNVEV (reference sequence). CDR3 length equals 15 residues.

The chain uses TRBV12-3 or TRBV12-4 and TRBJ2-1. The CDR3 covers 11 residues. The CDR3 loop is CASNRNNEQFF.

The V and J genes are TRBV6-1 and TRBJ2-3; absent DNA, TCRdb's TRBD2 call cannot be checked. CDR1 is MNHNS, CDR2 SASEGT, per germline. This CDR3 has 17 amino acids. The CDR3 spells CASSTWTSGMDTDTQYF.

The V and J genes are TRBV5-1 and TRBJ1-2; TCRdb's D gene call, TRBD1, goes unchecked for lack of DNA. The germline CDR1 and CDR2 sequences are SGHRS and YFSETQ. CDR3 size: 15 residues. The CDR3 loop reads CASSLDPTGNYGYTF.